A selection of T cell receptor beta chains follows, all from one sample in a study of T cell changes during pregnancy in multiple sclerosis. Method: immunoSEQ multiplex PCR; TCRdb's copy keeps in-frame clones and lacks some. Of 30,000 to 50,000 clones listed, 91% are singletons. The sample consisted of CD4+ T cells from peripheral blood mononuclear cells, taken in the third trimester of pregnancy. Receptors originate from a female donor in good health, enrolled as a control in a pregnancy study. The CDR3 runs from the conserved cysteine through the conserved F or W. Each record gives: J gene, V gene, CDR3 protein.

j_call: TRBJ2-4
v_call: TRBV15
cdr3_aa: CATSRGLAGGNIQYF

j_call: TRBJ1-3
v_call: TRBV4-2
cdr3_aa: CASSLVVRGGSGNTIYF

j_call: TRBJ1-2
v_call: TRBV5-6
cdr3_aa: CASSLGLGYTF

j_call: TRBJ1-4
v_call: TRBV27
cdr3_aa: CASSPRPAHEKLFF

j_call: TRBJ2-4
v_call: TRBV19
cdr3_aa: CASTTWEGRKNIQYF

j_call: TRBJ1-1
v_call: TRBV6-6
cdr3_aa: CASSSGDRVNEAFF

j_call: TRBJ2-5
v_call: TRBV7-2
cdr3_aa: CASSPAGSTQYF

j_call: TRBJ1-6
v_call: TRBV5-8
cdr3_aa: CASSLDYGTGGNNSPLHF

j_call: TRBJ2-1
v_call: TRBV6-5
cdr3_aa: CASSSGNSRPRQFF

j_call: TRBJ1-2
v_call: TRBV15
cdr3_aa: CATSRDRQEGGYTF

j_call: TRBJ2-5
v_call: TRBV18
cdr3_aa: CASSPPGRVQETQYF

j_call: TRBJ2-5
v_call: TRBV29-1
cdr3_aa: CSVARGDVETQYF

j_call: TRBJ2-1
v_call: TRBV6-4
cdr3_aa: CASSKQGGYNEQFF

j_call: TRBJ1-1
v_call: TRBV2
cdr3_aa: CASSVQGQRNTEAFF

j_call: TRBJ1-5
v_call: TRBV23-1
cdr3_aa: CAVQGGKGDQPQHF

j_call: TRBJ2-7
v_call: TRBV6-5
cdr3_aa: CASSRNGQIYEQYF

j_call: TRBJ2-1
v_call: TRBV6-6
cdr3_aa: CATKRQPNEQFF

j_call: TRBJ2-5
v_call: TRBV30
cdr3_aa: CAWSRRRQAFPQETQYF

j_call: TRBJ1-5
v_call: TRBV6-5
cdr3_aa: CASSYDSYQPQHF

j_call: TRBJ2-3
v_call: TRBV4-3
cdr3_aa: CASSPGTSGRARLISTDTQYF

j_call: TRBJ2-5
v_call: TRBV5-1
cdr3_aa: CASSQPGETQYF

j_call: TRBJ2-3
v_call: TRBV7-8
cdr3_aa: CASSLARRADTQYF

j_call: TRBJ1-1
v_call: TRBV18
cdr3_aa: CASSPQDKGTEAFF

j_call: TRBJ2-3
v_call: TRBV11-3
cdr3_aa: CASSSDRDTTDTQYF

j_call: TRBJ2-1
v_call: TRBV28
cdr3_aa: CASRAGQRGYEQFF

j_call: TRBJ2-5
v_call: TRBV6-5
cdr3_aa: CASTPTGARQGQYF

j_call: TRBJ2-7
v_call: TRBV4-3
cdr3_aa: CASSRGVWNEQYF

j_call: TRBJ2-1
v_call: TRBV7-6
cdr3_aa: CASSWGLAGDEQFF

j_call: TRBJ2-3
v_call: TRBV7-2
cdr3_aa: CASSQGGGTDTQYF

j_call: TRBJ1-1
v_call: TRBV18
cdr3_aa: CASSPSGARSEAFF

j_call: TRBJ2-7
v_call: TRBV28
cdr3_aa: CASTTSGRSYEQYF

j_call: TRBJ2-5
v_call: TRBV5-6
cdr3_aa: CASSFNRGQETQYF

j_call: TRBJ1-5
v_call: TRBV30
cdr3_aa: CAWSARTGIIVQPQHF

j_call: TRBJ1-1
v_call: TRBV19
cdr3_aa: CASSAGGQGFTEAFF

j_call: TRBJ1-3
v_call: TRBV7-9
cdr3_aa: CASSFVGTAGNTIYF

j_call: TRBJ1-6
v_call: TRBV6-4
cdr3_aa: CAPSIGTGAYNSPLHF

j_call: TRBJ2-1
v_call: TRBV30
cdr3_aa: CAWSVSGLQFF

j_call: TRBJ2-5
v_call: TRBV30
cdr3_aa: CAGQEETQYF

j_call: TRBJ2-7
v_call: TRBV11-3
cdr3_aa: CASSFGSSGYEQYF

j_call: TRBJ2-1
v_call: TRBV5-1
cdr3_aa: CASSLLAGAADNEQFF

j_call: TRBJ1-5
v_call: TRBV2
cdr3_aa: CASRPAGGLGQPQHF

j_call: TRBJ1-1
v_call: TRBV7-9
cdr3_aa: CASGPANTEAFF

j_call: TRBJ2-7
v_call: TRBV7-2
cdr3_aa: CASSLGGGGRRGDEQYF

j_call: TRBJ2-5
v_call: TRBV27
cdr3_aa: CASSPRRGETQYF

j_call: TRBJ2-7
v_call: TRBV19
cdr3_aa: CASSIARSSYEQYF

j_call: TRBJ2-1
v_call: TRBV15
cdr3_aa: CATSMTLSSYNEQFF

j_call: TRBJ2-5
v_call: TRBV7-9
cdr3_aa: CASSLQQRVLGETQYF

j_call: TRBJ1-4
v_call: TRBV18
cdr3_aa: CASSLFLTDTNEKLFF

j_call: TRBJ2-3
v_call: TRBV19
cdr3_aa: CASSIGSGRLFTGTQYF

j_call: TRBJ2-7
v_call: TRBV19
cdr3_aa: CASSFLTSGRHEQYF

j_call: TRBJ2-3
v_call: TRBV29-1
cdr3_aa: CSVTPGISTDTQYF

j_call: TRBJ2-7
v_call: TRBV28
cdr3_aa: CASSSIWDSRRTYEQYF

j_call: TRBJ2-5
v_call: TRBV10-3
cdr3_aa: CAISERGQGFGETQYF

j_call: TRBJ2-7
v_call: TRBV5-1
cdr3_aa: CASSEGGSSYEQYF

j_call: TRBJ1-2
v_call: TRBV28
cdr3_aa: CASSLSERGYTF

j_call: TRBJ2-5
v_call: TRBV5-1
cdr3_aa: CASAAEGRGQETQYF

j_call: TRBJ2-2
v_call: TRBV14
cdr3_aa: CASSQSPGELFF

j_call: TRBJ2-6
v_call: TRBV5-1
cdr3_aa: CASSPQGSGANVLTF

j_call: TRBJ2-7
v_call: TRBV7-8
cdr3_aa: CASSLTSGGSLEQYF